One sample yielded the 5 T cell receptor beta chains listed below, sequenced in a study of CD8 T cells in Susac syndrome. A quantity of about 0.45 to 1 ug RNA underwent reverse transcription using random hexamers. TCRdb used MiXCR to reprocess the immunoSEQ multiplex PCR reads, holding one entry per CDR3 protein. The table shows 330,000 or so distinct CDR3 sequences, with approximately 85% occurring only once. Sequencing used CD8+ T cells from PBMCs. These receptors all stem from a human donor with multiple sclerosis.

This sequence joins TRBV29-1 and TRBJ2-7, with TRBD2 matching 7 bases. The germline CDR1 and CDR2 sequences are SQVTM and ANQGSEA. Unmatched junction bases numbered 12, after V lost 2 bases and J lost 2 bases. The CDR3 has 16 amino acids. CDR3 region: CSVEKGTGGEAYEQYF. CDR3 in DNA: TGCAGCGTTGAAAAGGGCACGGGAGGAGAGGCCTACGAGCAGTACTTC.

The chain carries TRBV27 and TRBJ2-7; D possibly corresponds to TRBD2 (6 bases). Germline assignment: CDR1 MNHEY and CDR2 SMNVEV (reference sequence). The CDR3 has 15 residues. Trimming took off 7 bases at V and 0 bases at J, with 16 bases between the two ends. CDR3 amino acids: CASKYGGGSSYEQYF. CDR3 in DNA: TGTGCCAGCAAGTACGGGGGAGGTAGCTCCTACGAGCAGTACTTC.

CDR3 sequence (DNA): TGTGCCAGCAGTCCCCTAGCGGGAGTCAATGAGCAGTTCTTC. Translated, it gives CASSPLAGVNEQFF. The V and J genes are TRBV7-9 and TRBJ2-1; 10 bases fit TRBD2. The junction had 5 bases not matched to a gene; V was cut back by 6 bases and J by 6 bases. This CDR3 is built from 14 residues. Germline V gives CDR1 SEHNR, CDR2 FQNEAQ (reference sequence). The complete variable domain, with remaining parts taken from reference TRBV7-9 and TRBJ2-1, reads DTGVSQNPRHKITKRGQNVTFRCDPISEHNRLYWYRQTLGQGPEFLTYFQNEAQLEKSRLLSDRFSAERPKGSFSTLEIQRTEQGDSAMYLCASSPLAGVNEQFFGPGTRLTVL.

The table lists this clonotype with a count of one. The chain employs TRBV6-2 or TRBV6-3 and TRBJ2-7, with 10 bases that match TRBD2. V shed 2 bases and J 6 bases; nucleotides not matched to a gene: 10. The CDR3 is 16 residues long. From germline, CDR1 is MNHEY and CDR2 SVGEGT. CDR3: CASSYGLAGGEGEQYF. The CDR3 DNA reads TGTGCCAGCAGTTACGGCTTAGCGGGAGGAGAGGGCGAGCAGTACTTC.

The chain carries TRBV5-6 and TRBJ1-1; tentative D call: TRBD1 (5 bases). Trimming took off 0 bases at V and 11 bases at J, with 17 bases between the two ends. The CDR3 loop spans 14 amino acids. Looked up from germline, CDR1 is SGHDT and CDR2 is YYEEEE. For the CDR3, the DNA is TGTGCCAGCAGCTTGGCCTCAGCGCCTGCAGGGGCTTTCTTT. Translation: CASSLASAPAGAFF.